The text below deals with one T cell receptor (beta chain). The time point was: peripheral blood 6 weeks after treatment start. Disease in patients was locally advanced or metastatic urothelial carcinoma. The sample originates from a study of PD-L1 blockade in urothelial cancer. Looking at the study overall: Samples of blood were analyzed 3 weeks (second dose) and 6 weeks after treatment start.

CDR3 size: 17 residues. Germline CDR1 reads SGHAT; CDR2 reads FQNNGV. Trimming at V came to 3 bases and at J to 5 bases, leaving 4 bases not matched to a gene. Clones were read by immunoSEQ multiplex PCR, and TCRdb kept only the in-frame ones, dropping some. The sample lists about 50,000 clones, 80% to 90% occurring once. The receptor was derived from a man between 65 and 85 years old with urothelial cancer. The source material was PBMCs, sampled around atezolizumab (anti-PD-L1) treatment. The chain joins TRBV11-2 to TRBJ2-2, with 15 bases identical to TRBD2. CDR3 bases: TGTGCCAGCAGCTTGGGACTAGCGGGAGGTGGAACCGGGGAGCTGTTTTTT. Translation: CASSLGLAGGGTGELFF.